The 19 T cell receptor beta chains below all came from one sample that was sequenced in a study of blood T cell repertoires in COVID-19. Produced via immunoSEQ multiplex PCR; TCRdb's table is partial and in-frame only. Among roughly 180,000 clones listed, roughly 80% were seen once. The specimen sequenced was PBMCs or T cells enriched from blood (not recorded which). The receptor set was obtained from a woman aged 40 to 49 with acute COVID-19.

This clone was recorded many times. The chain carries TRBV11-2 and TRBJ2-2; D remains unclear. V was shortened by 5 bases and J by 7 bases, with 11 bases between the two germline ends. Germline V gives CDR1 SGHAT, CDR2 FQNNGV. This CDR3 contains 13 residues. The CDR3 sequence is CASSPYPNGELFF. In DNA, the CDR3 is TGTGCCAGCAGCCCCTATCCGAACGGGGAGCTGTTTTTT.

This rearrangement joins TRBV3-1 (or the pseudogene TRBV3-2) to TRBJ2-7, with 8 bases lining up with TRBD1. The CDR3 covers 16 residues. CDR1 and CDR2 (germline): LGHDT, YNNKEL (reference sequence). The junction had 12 bases not matched to a gene; V was cut back by 4 bases and J by 4 bases. As DNA, the CDR3 is TGTGCCAGCAGCCTACATACAGGGACAGGAGAATACGAGCAGTACTTC. Amino acid sequence: CASSLHTGTGEYEQYF.

The CDR3 DNA follows: TGTGCCAGCAGCTTAAGGCGGAACTATGGCTACACCTTC. Translating it yields CASSLRRNYGYTF. This chain connects TRBV5-6 to TRBJ1-2; D call uncertain. Germline assignment: CDR1 SGHDT and CDR2 YYEEEE. Trimming pared 2 bases from V and 2 bases from J, leaving 7 bases between. This CDR3 has 13 amino acids.

The V call is TRBV5-1, the J call TRBJ2-7, with TRBD2 matching 13 bases. The CDR3 loop spans 16 amino acids. V was pared by 1 base and J by 4 bases, with 5 bases of the junction left unmatched. Germline values: CDR1 SGHRS, CDR2 YFSETQ. This CDR3 reads CASSLRPTSGRYEQYF. CDR3 sequence (DNA): TGCGCCAGCAGCTTGCGGCCGACTAGCGGGAGGTACGAGCAGTACTTC.

The rearrangement links TRBV30 to TRBJ2-5; the match to TRBD2 covers 14 bases. V was clipped by 4 bases and J by 0 bases; unmatched bases: 4. The CDR3 loop spans 16 amino acids. Germline V lookup: CDR1 GTSNPN, CDR2 SVGIG (reference sequence). The CDR3 reads CAWTGLAGDHQETQYF. CDR3 nucleotides: TGTGCCTGGACGGGACTAGCGGGAGACCACCAAGAGACCCAGTACTTC. The complete variable domain, with remaining parts taken from reference TRBV30 and TRBJ2-5, reads SQTIHQWPATLVQPVGSPLSLECTVEGTSNPNLYWYRQAAGRGLQLLFYSVGIGQISSEVPQNLSASRPQDRQFILSSKKLLLSDSGFYLCAWTGLAGDHQETQYFGPGTRLLVL.

The chain uses TRBV21-1 and TRBJ2-3; the table calls TRBD2, which could not be checked here. TRBV21-1 is a documented pseudogene. This CDR3 spans 16 amino acids. The CDR3 loop is CASSPRKRVRTDTQYF. CDR3 DNA sequence: TGTGCCAGCAGCCCTCGCAAACGGGTCCGCACAGATACGCAGTATTTT.

The chain links TRBV4-2 to TRBJ2-7; 8 nucleotides match TRBD2. This CDR3 contains 16 residues. Germline V gene sequence: CDR1 LGHNA, CDR2 YNFKEQ. The ends lost 0 bases at V and 3 bases at J; junction bases unmatched: 7. CDR3 protein: CASSQEGSGAFYEQYF. CDR3 in DNA: TGTGCCAGCAGCCAAGAGGGTAGCGGGGCGTTCTACGAGCAGTACTTC.

To note about this clone: Its ends do not fully match the called genes, so a read error is possible. The J gene is TRBJ1-2, the V gene TRBV27; possibly TRBD1 for D (6 bases). CDR1 and CDR2 from the germline V gene are MNHEY and SMNVEV (reference sequence). The CDR3 sequence is 11 residues long. The CDR3 DNA sequence: TGTGCCAGCAATAACGACCGACAGGATATTTTC. Protein sequence: CASNNDRQDIF.

This clone occurred a few times. The rearrangement joins TRBV19 to TRBJ1-5; 8 nucleotides line up with TRBD1. With V trimmed by 6 bases and J by 6 bases, 16 bases remained unmatched. Germline V CDR1 and CDR2: LNHDA, SQIVND (reference sequence). There are 17 residues in the CDR3. The CDR3 region is CASSPLGGTGLSQPQHF. The DNA of the CDR3 is TGTGCCAGTAGCCCCTTAGGTGGGACAGGTTTAAGTCAGCCCCAGCATTTT. Full variable domain (outside the CDR3, taken from reference TRBV19 and TRBJ1-5): DGGITQSPKYLFRKEGQNVTLSCEQNLNHDAMYWYRQDPGQGLRLIYYSQIVNDFQKGDIAEGYSVSREKKESFPLTVTSAQKNPTAFYLCASSPLGGTGLSQPQHFGDGTRLSIL.

A note on this clone: This same CDR3 is encoded by further DNA sequences in the sample. The chain couples TRBV11-2 to TRBJ2-5, with TRBD2 identical over 8 bases. V was pared by 4 bases and J by 4 bases, with 5 bases of the junction left unmatched. The CDR3 is 14 amino acids. Germline V CDR1 and CDR2: SGHAT, FQNNGV. The CDR3 sequence is CASSSSAGVETQYF. The CDR3, as DNA: TGTGCCAGCAGCTCCTCAGCGGGAGTAGAGACCCAGTACTTC.

This rearrangement joins TRBV19 to TRBJ1-4; maybe TRBD1 (6 bases). The CDR3 is 13 residues long. Germline CDR1 is LNHDA and CDR2 is SQIVND (reference sequence). V shed 5 bases and J shed 7 bases, with 11 bases lying between them. CDR3 in amino acids: CASSFQGSEKLFF. The DNA of the CDR3 is TGTGCCAGTAGTTTCCAGGGGAGTGAAAAACTGTTTTTT.

The rearrangement uses TRBV11-2 and TRBJ2-7; D is perhaps TRBD2 (6 bases). Germline CDR1 reads SGHAT; CDR2 reads FQNNGV. Deletions cut 1 base from V and 3 bases from J, with 10 bases between. This CDR3 is built from 14 residues. The CDR3, as DNA: TGTGCCAGCAGCTTAGTAGGTAGCGGCTACGAGCAGTACTTC. It yields the protein CASSLVGSGYEQYF.

The rearrangement links TRBV15 to TRBJ1-6; 10 bases align to TRBD1. The CDR3 runs to 16 residues. Trimming took 0 bases from V and 9 from J; bases not matched to a gene: 5. Germline CDR1 LNHNV, CDR2 YYDKDF (reference sequence). The CDR3 coding sequence is TGTGCCACCAGCAGAGATGGTGGGACAGGGGCTTCACCCCTCCACTTT. Amino acid sequence: CATSRDGGTGASPLHF.

This chain connects TRBV7-2 to TRBJ1-2; 7 bases agree with TRBD1. Germline CDR1 reads SGHTA; CDR2 reads FQGNSA. V lost 0 bases, J lost 2 bases, and 3 bases stayed unmatched. This CDR3 contains 15 residues. The CDR3 region is CASSLAPGQNYGYTF. The CDR3 nucleotides are TGTGCCAGCAGCTTAGCGCCGGGACAGAACTATGGCTACACCTTC.

The DNA of the CDR3 is TGTGCCAGCAGCCAAGATCCGACCCCGGGGTATGGCTACACCTTC. Amino acid sequence: CASSQDPTPGYGYTF. This chain uses TRBV3-1 (or the pseudogene TRBV3-2) with TRBJ1-2; D not certain. Trimming removed 0 bases from V and 5 bases from J, with 13 bases in between. The CDR3 has 15 amino acids. Germline values: CDR1 LGHDT, CDR2 YNNKEL (reference sequence).

The CDR3 nucleotides read TGTGCCAGCAGCTTCGGACACCTTGGGGAGCAGTTCTTC. This codes for CASSFGHLGEQFF. This sequence joins TRBV7-9 and TRBJ2-1, with D maybe TRBD1 (5 bases). This CDR3 has 13 residues. Germline V CDR1 and CDR2: SEHNR, FQNEAQ (reference sequence). The germline V and J ends were trimmed by 3 bases and 10 bases, with 13 bases remaining between them.

V and J are TRBV3-1 (or the pseudogene TRBV3-2) and TRBJ2-7; TRBD1 might be the D (5 bases). This CDR3 has 13 residues. CDR1 and CDR2 (germline): LGHDT, YNNKEL (reference sequence). V lost 4 bases to trimming and J lost 2 bases, with 9 bases between them. CDR3 residues: CASSPRVAYEQYF. The CDR3, as DNA: TGTGCCAGCAGCCCCAGGGTGGCCTACGAGCAGTACTTC.

J is TRBJ2-7 and V is TRBV21-1; the D call TRBD2 from the table was never checked on the DNA. TRBV21-1 is a documented pseudogene. This CDR3 comprises 17 residues. DNA of the CDR3: TGTGCCAGCAGCATGAGAAGACTAGCGCGACTTTACTACGAGCAGTACGTC. Its protein is CASSMRRLARLYYEQYV.

The chain links TRBV6-2 or TRBV6-3 to TRBJ1-1; D gene unclear. This CDR3 is built from 16 residues. V lost 5 bases to trimming and J lost 3 bases, with 19 bases between them. The germline gives CDR1 MNHEY, CDR2 SVGEGT. The CDR3 loop is CASSQAGLGRDTEAFF. In DNA form, the CDR3 reads TGTGCCAGCAGTCAAGCGGGCCTGGGGAGGGACACTGAAGCTTTCTTT.